This TCR beta chain was documented in a study of Graves' ophthalmopathy and Graves' hyperthyroidism. RNA transcripts were the source from which TCR beta CDR3 regions were amplified. HTBI primers primed a first-round RT-PCR, and a second-round multiplex PCR followed. A single record per CDR3 protein comes from TCRdb applying MiXCR to the multiplex PCR reads. The table shows 650,000 to 900,000 distinct CDR3 sequences, with approximately 40% occurring only once. The receptor comes from an adult man with Graves' ophthalmopathy. Sequenced: peripheral blood.

Here the CDR3 DNA reads TGTGCCAGCAGCTATCGAGCCTTGAACACCGGGGAGCTGTTTTTT. This encodes CASSYRALNTGELFF. The rearrangement joins TRBV25-1 to TRBJ2-2, with D uncertain. The CDR3 consists of 15 residues. V lost 6 bases to trimming and J lost 1 base, with 12 bases between them. Germline V gene sequence: CDR1 MGHDK, CDR2 SYGVNS.